A single sample is the source of the 2 T cell receptor beta chains below, sequenced in a study of cytomegalovirus exposure and HLA in healthy donors. The PCR employed 60 Vbeta primers together with 13 Jbeta primers. The repertoire was sequenced with immunoSEQ multiplex PCR; TCRdb's copy has only in-frame clones and lacks some. The sample carries 300,000 or so clones, approximately 84% recorded once. The material sequenced was PBMCs. The receptors were gathered from a woman in her forties in good health and CMV-seropositive.

The rearrangement links TRBV25-1 to TRBJ2-7; 11 bases match TRBD1. This CDR3 has 17 amino acids. Losses at the gene ends were 4 bases for V and 5 bases for J; bases not matched to a gene: 13. The germline V gene has CDR1 MGHDK and CDR2 SYGVNS. This CDR3 reads CASSGLYDGQGADEQYF. CDR3 sequence (DNA): TGTGCCAGCAGTGGACTGTATGACGGACAGGGGGCGGACGAGCAGTACTTC.

V and J are TRBV10-3 and TRBJ2-3; 8 bases line up with TRBD2. Germline V gene data show CDR1 as ENHRY and CDR2 as SYGVKD. V gave up 3 bases and J gave up 0 bases; unmatched junction bases: 5. The CDR3 extends over 16 amino acids. CDR3 nucleotides: TGTGCCATCAGTGACCCGACTAGCGACAGCACAGATACGCAGTATTTT. This gives the protein CAISDPTSDSTDTQYF.